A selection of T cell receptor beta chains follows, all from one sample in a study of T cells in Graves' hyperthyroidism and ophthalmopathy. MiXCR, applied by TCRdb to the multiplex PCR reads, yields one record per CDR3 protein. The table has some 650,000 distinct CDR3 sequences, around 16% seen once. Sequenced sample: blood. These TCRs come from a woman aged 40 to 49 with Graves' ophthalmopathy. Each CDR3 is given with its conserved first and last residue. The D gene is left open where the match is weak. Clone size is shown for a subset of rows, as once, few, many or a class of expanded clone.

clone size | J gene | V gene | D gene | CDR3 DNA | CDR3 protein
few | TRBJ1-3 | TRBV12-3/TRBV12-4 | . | TGTGCCAGCAGTTTGTTTAGCTCTGGAAACACCATATATTTT | CASSLFSSGNTIYF
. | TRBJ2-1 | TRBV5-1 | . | TGCGCCAGCAGCTTGGTCCTTACCCATGATGATGAGCAGTTCTTC | CASSLVLTHDDEQFF
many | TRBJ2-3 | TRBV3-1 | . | TGTGCCAGCAGCCTCATGGCGGGAAGCACAGATACGCAGTATTTT | CASSLMAGSTDTQYF
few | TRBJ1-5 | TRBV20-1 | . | TGCAGTGCTAGGGACGTTTGGGATAGCAATCAGCCCCAGCATTTT | CSARDVWDSNQPQHF
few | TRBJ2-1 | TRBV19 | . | TGTGCCAGTAAGGAGGGAGTATCCTACAATGAGCAGTTCTTC | CASKEGVSYNEQFF
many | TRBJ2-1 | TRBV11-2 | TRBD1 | TGTGCCAGCAGCCTCGCCGGGACAGCGTACAATGAGCAGTTCTTC | CASSLAGTAYNEQFF
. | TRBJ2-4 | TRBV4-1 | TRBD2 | TGCGCCAGCAGCCAATATTTAGCGGGAGTGAGTTTGGCCAAAAACATTCAGTACTTC | CASSQYLAGVSLAKNIQYF
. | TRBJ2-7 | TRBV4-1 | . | TGCGCCAGCAGCCAATATCCGACATGGAAATCTTACGAGCAGTACTTC | CASSQYPTWKSYEQYF
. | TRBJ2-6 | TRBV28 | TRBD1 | TGTGCCAGCTGTTCCCCGGGACAGGGAACCTCTGGGGCCAACGTCCTGACTTTC | CASCSPGQGTSGANVLTF
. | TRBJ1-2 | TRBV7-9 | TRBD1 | TGTGCCAGCAGCCCAGGGACAGGGGGCTCAGATGTAAGTGGCTACACCTTC | CASSPGTGGSDVSGYTF
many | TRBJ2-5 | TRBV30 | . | TGTGCCTGGAGTGTACGGAGGCTTCCCCGGGAGACCCAGTACTTC | CAWSVRRLPRETQYF
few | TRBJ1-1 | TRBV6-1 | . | TGTGCCAGCAGCTACCTCGCGGAGAACACTGAAGCTTTCTTT | CASSYLAENTEAFF
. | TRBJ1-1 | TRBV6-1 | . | TGTGCCAGCAGTGGGATACTGACTGCTGAAGCTTTCTTT | CASSGILTAEAFF
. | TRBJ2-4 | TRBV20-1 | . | TGCAGTGCTAGCCTATACCTCCAGGGAAGGGTTCAGTACTTC | CSASLYLQGRVQYF
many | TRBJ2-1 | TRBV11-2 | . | TGTGCCAGCAGCTTTGGCTCGACTTTCAATGAGCAGTTCTTC | CASSFGSTFNEQFF
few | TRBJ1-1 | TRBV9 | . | TGTGCCAGCTTACCGGGACGCTGGAACACTGAAGCTTTCTTT | CASLPGRWNTEAFF